This T cell receptor beta chain originates from a study of T-cell memory formation after mild COVID-19 (TCRdb year 2021). In the study overall: TCR sequence clusters from the two donors were found to be largely donor specific. In two donors, T-cell clones that expanded and contracted after mild COVID-19 were tracked by sequencing TCRalpha and TCRbeta repertoires over time. Two young, previously healthy adult volunteers, one female and one male, were included in the cohort. The investigation overall reported the following: The detection of some responding clones in pre-infection memory suggests that pre-existing cross-reactive memory T cells joined the SARS-CoV-2 response. SARS-CoV-2 specificity was not confirmed for the second-wave clones peaking on day 37. Only a couple of mild cases were covered by the study, and larger cohorts that include severe cases with pre-infection samples were considered necessary. Clones contracting from day 15 to 85 had balanced CD4/CD8 phenotypes, while a second wave expanding from day 15 to 37 was biased towards CD4+. Contracting CD4+ clones appeared mostly in the CM and EM memory subsets, whereas CD8+ clones were enriched in EMRA.

Ficoll-Paque density gradient centrifugation was the method used to isolate PBMCs. The germline V gene yields MGHRA for CDR1 and YSYEKL for CDR2. There are 14 amino acids in the CDR3, from cysteine to phenylalanine inclusive. Just CDR3 DNA is preserved here, 42 bases in frame from base 1. V sheds 3 bases and J sheds 8 bases, leaving 14 bases between their ends. TCRdb records Illumina NovaSeq 6000 as the sequencer. Using 5'RACE with constant-segment primers, TCRalpha and TCRbeta cDNA libraries were constructed, with sample barcodes and unique molecular identifiers added in the process. RNA was extracted from every sample with Trizol reagent. Amplification of the libraries took two PCR steps, and the second step added a second sample barcode plus Illumina TruSeq adapters. The libraries were sequenced on an Illumina NovaSeq using 2 x 150 bp paired-end reads. Turning to the authors' computational methods: Reads were demultiplexed and collapsed into UMI-guided consensus sequences with migec v1.2.7. With mixcr v2.1.11, UMI consensuses were aligned to TRA and TRB V and J templates and assembled into clonotypes. Expanded or contracted clonotypes were those called significant by both edgeR and NoisET, with noise models trained on biological replicates. For edgeR calls, the thresholds were a false discovery rate-adjusted p below 0.01 and a log2 fold-change of 1. As an exploratory analysis of dynamics, max-normalized trajectories of the 1000 most abundant clonotypes were examined with PCA combined with hierarchical clustering. The CD4 or CD8 phenotype of responding clones was assigned using the separately sequenced CD4+ and CD8+ repertoires. The public reads were reanalyzed by TCRdb: fastp trimming at Q25, MiXCR alignment, in-frame beta chains only. Rows merge per CDR3 protein into single entries with the most common DNA and genes. The authors' filters were not applied to this entry. The sample profile shows 90,000 to 120,000 distinct CDR3 sequences; around an eighth of them were found once. In total, the top ten clones hold around 43% of the sample.

This clonotype has ten or more counts. What this receptor recognizes is not known. Per-base quality was not reported, and no clone a single base away is much larger than it. The receptor comes from a man younger than 30 who had mild COVID-19 (a few samples of this study predate the infection). The sample titles of this study are shuffled in the database, so cell type and time point are left out; the donor was told from shared clones. The chain uses TRBV4-1 and TRBJ2-1; a tentative D call is TRBD2 (5 bases match). The sample comprised PBMCs or a T cell subset sorted from them (not recorded which). The CDR3 here reads CASSHPGVGDEQFF. The bases read TGCGCCAGCAGCCATCCCGGGGTCGGCGATGAGCAGTTCTTC.